This entry lists 15 T cell receptor beta chains sequenced from one sample in a study of neurological immune-mediated disorders. Time point indicated: longitudinal time-point 2. TCRdb re-called the 5' RACE reads with MiXCR, one entry per CDR3 protein. Of 50,000 or so distinct CDR3 sequences detected, approximately 14% appear once; the ten largest clones hold roughly 4.8%. The specimen was PBMCs. The receptors originated from a male donor with HTLV-1-associated myelopathy (HAM/TSP).

The rearrangement joins TRBV3-1 to TRBJ1-3, with no clear D. V was clipped by 0 bases and J by 1 base, with 7 bases between them. The CDR3 length is 15 residues. Germline-derived CDR1 and CDR2 are LGHDT and YNNKEL (reference sequence). Here the CDR3 reads CASSQDRRSGNTIYF. The CDR3 DNA reads as TGTGCCAGCAGCCAAGACCGCCGTTCTGGAAACACCATATATTTT.

This clonotype was recorded a few times. The rearrangement joins TRBV10-3 to TRBJ2-1; D is uncertain. With 0 bases removed from V and 4 bases from J, the gap between germline ends came to 16 bases. This CDR3 has 17 residues. Germline values: CDR1 ENHRY, CDR2 SYGVKD. This CDR3 reads CAISESGSDALYNEQFF. The CDR3 DNA sequence: TGTGCCATCAGTGAGTCGGGCAGCGACGCCCTTTACAATGAGCAGTTCTTC.

In this sample, this clonotype turned up many times. The chain combines TRBV5-1 with TRBJ1-1; a weak D match, TRBD1 (5 bases). This CDR3 is 14 amino acids long. Germline CDR1 is SGHRS and CDR2 is YFSETQ. V lost 0 bases to trimming and J lost 2 bases, with 8 bases between them. In nucleotides, the CDR3 is TGCGCCAGCAGCTTGGGACAGTCAAACACTGAAGCTTTCTTT. Translated, it gives CASSLGQSNTEAFF.

This clonotype was detected a few times. The chain uses TRBV14 and TRBJ2-2; a weak D match, TRBD1 (7 bases). This CDR3 comprises 18 residues. Germline V CDR1 and CDR2: SGHDN, FVKESK. Between the trimmed V and J ends, which lost 3 bases and 4 bases, there was a span of 21 bases. CDR3: CASSHGRQGLVGTGELFF. CDR3 nucleotide sequence: TGTGCCAGCAGCCATGGTAGACAGGGACTTGTGGGCACCGGGGAGCTGTTTTTT.

There are many counts of this clonotype. The V call is TRBV5-1, the J call TRBJ1-6; D may be TRBD1 (5 bases). The CDR3 spans 14 residues. Trimming cost V 4 bases and J 7 bases, with 12 bases left between them. Germline V gene sequence: CDR1 SGHRS, CDR2 YFSETQ. The CDR3 DNA is TGCGCCAGCAGCCCCGACAGACAGAATTCACCCCTCCACTTT. This gives the protein CASSPDRQNSPLHF.

This clonotype was seen ten or more times. The genes are TRBV7-8 and TRBJ2-7; weak D call: TRBD1 (5 bases). The germline CDR1 and CDR2 sequences are SGHVS and FQNEAQ. The V and J ends lost 5 bases and 2 bases respectively, with 16 bases between them. The CDR3 contains 15 residues. The CDR3 spells CASSPGRVIPYEQYF. As DNA, the CDR3 is TGTGCCAGCAGCCCGGGCAGGGTAATACCCTACGAGCAGTACTTC.

The sample holds many counts of this clonotype. The chain carries TRBV7-3 and TRBJ2-1; D gene uncertain. CDR1 and CDR2 (germline): SGHTA, FQGTGA. The CDR3 extends over 15 amino acids. With 3 bases removed from V and 0 bases from J, the gap between germline ends came to 9 bases. In DNA form, the CDR3 reads TGTGCCAGCAGCTTGGTAGCAGGCTCCTACAATGAGCAGTTCTTC. Translated: CASSLVAGSYNEQFF.

This chain joins TRBV5-5 and TRBJ2-1, with D unclear. The V end was cut by 2 bases, the J end by 9 bases, with 6 bases between. Germline CDR1 reads SGHKS; CDR2 reads YYEKEE (reference sequence). The CDR3 covers 11 residues. Written as DNA, the CDR3 is TGTGCCAGCAGCTTCGGAAGTGAGCAGTTCTTC. It yields the protein CASSFGSEQFF.

This clonotype was seen ten or more times. The chain recombines TRBV5-1 with TRBJ2-5; D gene uncertain. Germline values: CDR1 SGHRS, CDR2 YFSETQ. The CDR3 totals 16 residues. Trimming cost V 0 bases and J 2 bases, with 14 bases left between them. The CDR3 here is CASSLGVGIGQETQYF. CDR3 nucleotides: TGCGCCAGCAGCTTGGGAGTAGGCATCGGTCAAGAGACCCAGTACTTC.

This clonotype was counted many times. V gene TRBV5-1 combines with J gene TRBJ2-1, with no clear D. V was pared by 0 bases and J by 0 bases, with 10 bases between. Germline CDR1 is SGHRS and CDR2 is YFSETQ. This CDR3 contains 16 residues. The CDR3 nucleotides read TGCGCCAGCAGCTTGGGGCAAAGGGTCTCCTACAATGAGCAGTTCTTC. Protein: CASSLGQRVSYNEQFF.

This clonotype was detected many times. This chain connects TRBV29-1 to TRBJ1-2; D might be TRBD1 (5 bases). The germline V and J ends were trimmed by 7 bases and 4 bases, with 13 bases remaining between them. Germline values: CDR1 SQVTM, CDR2 ANQGSEA. The CDR3 consists of 12 residues. This CDR3 reads CSGGGVTYGYTF. CDR3 coding DNA: TGCAGCGGCGGGGGGGTGACCTATGGCTACACCTTC.

This clonotype was seen many times. The chain combines TRBV27 with TRBJ2-7, with 8 bases fitting TRBD1. Germline assignment: CDR1 MNHEY and CDR2 SMNVEV (reference sequence). The CDR3 contains 17 residues. With V trimmed by 4 bases and J by 5 bases, 16 bases remained unmatched. The CDR3 region is CASSSPIFRQGNHEQYF. Written as DNA, the CDR3 is TGTGCCAGCAGTTCCCCGATATTCCGACAGGGGAACCACGAGCAGTACTTC.

The sample holds many counts of this clonotype. V usage is TRBV7-8 and J usage is TRBJ1-2, with 12 bases matching TRBD1. This CDR3 comprises 15 residues. Unmatched junction bases numbered 5, after V lost 1 base and J lost 8 bases. CDR1 is SGHVS and CDR2 is FQNEAQ in the germline V gene. The CDR3: CASSLGGQGARGYTF. For the CDR3, the DNA is TGTGCCAGCAGCTTAGGGGGACAGGGGGCGCGGGGCTACACCTTC.

This clonotype was seen a few times. The V and J genes are TRBV18 and TRBJ1-2; TRBD1 matches 8 bases. The V gene end was trimmed by 0 bases and the J gene end by 2 bases; junction bases not matched to a gene: 8. This CDR3 contains 17 residues. Germline CDR1 reads KGHSH; CDR2 reads LQKENI. The CDR3 DNA reads as TGTGCCAGCTCACCACCGCTCGGACAGGGTCTCAACTATGGCTACACCTTC. Translation: CASSPPLGQGLNYGYTF.

The genes are TRBV5-5 and TRBJ2-3, with D maybe TRBD1 (5 bases). CDR1 is SGHKS and CDR2 is YYEKEE in the germline V gene (reference sequence). This CDR3 is 14 amino acids long. The V and J ends lost 4 bases and 2 bases respectively, with 11 bases between them. CDR3 amino acids: CASSVWGHTDTQYF. In nucleotides, the CDR3 is TGTGCCAGCAGCGTGTGGGGCCACACAGATACGCAGTATTTT. The full variable domain, completed using reference TRBV5-5 and TRBJ2-3, is DAGVTQSPTHLIKTRGQQVTLRCSPISGHKSVSWYQQVLGQGPQFIFQYYEKEERGRGNFPDRFSARQFPNYSSELNVNALLLGDSALYLCASSVWGHTDTQYFGPGTRLTVL.